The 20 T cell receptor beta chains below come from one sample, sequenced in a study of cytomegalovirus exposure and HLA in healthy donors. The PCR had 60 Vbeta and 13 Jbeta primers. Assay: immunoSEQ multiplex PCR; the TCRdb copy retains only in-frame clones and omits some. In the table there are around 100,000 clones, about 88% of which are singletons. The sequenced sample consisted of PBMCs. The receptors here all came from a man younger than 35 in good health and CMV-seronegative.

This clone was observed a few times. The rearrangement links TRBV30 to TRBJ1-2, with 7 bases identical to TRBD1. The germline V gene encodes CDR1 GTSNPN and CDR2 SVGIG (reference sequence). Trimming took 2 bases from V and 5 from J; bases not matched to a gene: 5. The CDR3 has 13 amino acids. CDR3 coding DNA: TGTGCCTGGAGTTCGGACAGGCCATATGGCTACACCTTC. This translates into CAWSSDRPYGYTF.

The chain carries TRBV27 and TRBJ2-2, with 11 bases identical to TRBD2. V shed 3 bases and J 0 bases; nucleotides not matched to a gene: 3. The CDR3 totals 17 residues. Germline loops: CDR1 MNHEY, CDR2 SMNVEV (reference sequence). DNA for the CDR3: TGTGCCAGCAGTTTCCTAGCGGGAGGTGCGAACACCGGGGAGCTGTTTTTT. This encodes CASSFLAGGANTGELFF.

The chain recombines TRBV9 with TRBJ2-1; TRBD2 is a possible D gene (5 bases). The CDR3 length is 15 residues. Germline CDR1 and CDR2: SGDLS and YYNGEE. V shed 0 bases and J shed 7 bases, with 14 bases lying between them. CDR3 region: CASSVVISEVNEQFF. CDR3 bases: TGTGCCAGCAGCGTAGTAATTAGCGAGGTAAATGAGCAGTTCTTC.

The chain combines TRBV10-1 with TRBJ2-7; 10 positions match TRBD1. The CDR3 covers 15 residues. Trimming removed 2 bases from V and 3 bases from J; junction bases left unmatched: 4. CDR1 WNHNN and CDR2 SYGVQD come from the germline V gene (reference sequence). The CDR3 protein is CASSEPGQGFYEQYF. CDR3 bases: TGCGCCAGCAGTGAGCCGGGACAGGGGTTCTACGAGCAGTACTTC.

In DNA, the CDR3 is TGTGCCAGCAGCTTCGACGGGACAGCCCTTTATGGCTACACCTTC. Protein product: CASSFDGTALYGYTF. The rearrangement links TRBV5-6 to TRBJ1-2, with 7 positions matching TRBD1. Germline-derived CDR1 and CDR2 are SGHDT and YYEEEE. Trimming took 2 bases from V and 5 from J; bases not matched to a gene: 9. The CDR3 is 15 residues long.

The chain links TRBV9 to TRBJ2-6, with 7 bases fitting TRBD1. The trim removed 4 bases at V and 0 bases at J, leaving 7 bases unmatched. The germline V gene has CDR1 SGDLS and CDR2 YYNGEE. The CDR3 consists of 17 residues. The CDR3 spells CASSLRQGISGANVLTF. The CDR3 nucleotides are TGTGCCAGCAGCCTCCGACAGGGAATCTCTGGGGCCAACGTCCTGACTTTC.

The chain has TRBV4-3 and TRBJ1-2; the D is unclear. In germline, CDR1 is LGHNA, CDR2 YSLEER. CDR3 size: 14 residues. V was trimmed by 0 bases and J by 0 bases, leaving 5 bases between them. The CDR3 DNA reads TGCGCCAGCAGCCAAGACACGGCTAACTATGGCTACACCTTC. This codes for CASSQDTANYGYTF.

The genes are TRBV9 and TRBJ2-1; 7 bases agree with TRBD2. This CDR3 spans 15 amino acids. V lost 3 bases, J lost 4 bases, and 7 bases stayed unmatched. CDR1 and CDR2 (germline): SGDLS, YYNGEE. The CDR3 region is CASSALAEEYNEQFF. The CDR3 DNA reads TGTGCCAGCAGCGCCCTAGCGGAAGAATACAATGAGCAGTTCTTC.

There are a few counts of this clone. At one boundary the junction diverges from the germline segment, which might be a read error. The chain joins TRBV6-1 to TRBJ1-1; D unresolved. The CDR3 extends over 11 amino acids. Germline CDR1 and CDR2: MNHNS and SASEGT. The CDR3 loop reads CASSAGWRALF. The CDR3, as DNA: TGTGCCAGCAGTGCCGGGTGGCGTGCCCTCTTT.

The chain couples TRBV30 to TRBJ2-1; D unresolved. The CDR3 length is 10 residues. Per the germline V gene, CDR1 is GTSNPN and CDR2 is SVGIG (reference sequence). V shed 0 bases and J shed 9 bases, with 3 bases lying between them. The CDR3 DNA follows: TGTGCCTGGAGTGTTAGTGAGCAGTTCTTC. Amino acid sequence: CAWSVSEQFF.

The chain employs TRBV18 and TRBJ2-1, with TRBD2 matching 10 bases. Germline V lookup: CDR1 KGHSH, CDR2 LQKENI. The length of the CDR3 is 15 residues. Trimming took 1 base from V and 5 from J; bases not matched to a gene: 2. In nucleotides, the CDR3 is TGTGCCAGCTCACCACGCCTAGCGGGAGACAATGAGCAGTTCTTC. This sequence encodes CASSPRLAGDNEQFF.

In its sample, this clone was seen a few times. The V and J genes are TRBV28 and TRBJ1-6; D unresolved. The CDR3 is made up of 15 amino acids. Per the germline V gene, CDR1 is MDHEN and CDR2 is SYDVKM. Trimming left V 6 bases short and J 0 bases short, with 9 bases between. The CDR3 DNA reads TGTGCCAGCAGCAACCCGAGCTCCTATAATTCACCCCTCCACTTT. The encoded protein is CASSNPSSYNSPLHF.

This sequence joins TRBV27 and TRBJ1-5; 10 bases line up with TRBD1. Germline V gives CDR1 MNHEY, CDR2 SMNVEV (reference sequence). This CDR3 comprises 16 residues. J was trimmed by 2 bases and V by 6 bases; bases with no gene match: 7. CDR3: CASRDRDRGGNQPQHF. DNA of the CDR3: TGTGCCAGCAGAGACCGGGACAGGGGAGGCAATCAGCCCCAGCATTTT.

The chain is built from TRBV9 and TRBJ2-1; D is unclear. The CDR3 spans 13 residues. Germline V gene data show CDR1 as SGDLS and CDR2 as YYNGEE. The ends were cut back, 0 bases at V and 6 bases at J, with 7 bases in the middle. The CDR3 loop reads CASSVAVINEQFF. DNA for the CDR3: TGTGCCAGCAGCGTAGCGGTAATCAATGAGCAGTTCTTC.

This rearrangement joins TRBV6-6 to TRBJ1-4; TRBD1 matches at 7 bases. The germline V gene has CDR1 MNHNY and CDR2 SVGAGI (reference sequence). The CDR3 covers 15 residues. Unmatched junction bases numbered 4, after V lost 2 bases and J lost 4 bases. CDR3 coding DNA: TGTGCCAGCAGTTACAGGGGGCTCGGTAATGAAAAACTGTTTTTT. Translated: CASSYRGLGNEKLFF.

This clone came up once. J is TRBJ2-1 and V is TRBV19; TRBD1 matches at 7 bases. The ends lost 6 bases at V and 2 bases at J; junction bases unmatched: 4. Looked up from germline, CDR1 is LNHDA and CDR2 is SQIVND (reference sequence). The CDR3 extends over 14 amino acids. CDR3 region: CASSPGTAYNEQFF. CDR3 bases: TGTGCCAGTAGCCCCGGGACAGCCTACAATGAGCAGTTCTTC.

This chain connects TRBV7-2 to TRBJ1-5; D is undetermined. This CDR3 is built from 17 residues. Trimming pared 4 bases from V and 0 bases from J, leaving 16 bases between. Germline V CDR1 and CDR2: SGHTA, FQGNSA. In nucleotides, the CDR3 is TGTGCCAGCAGCTCTCGATCTGGTGGAGTTAGCAATCAGCCCCAGCATTTT. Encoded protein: CASSSRSGGVSNQPQHF.

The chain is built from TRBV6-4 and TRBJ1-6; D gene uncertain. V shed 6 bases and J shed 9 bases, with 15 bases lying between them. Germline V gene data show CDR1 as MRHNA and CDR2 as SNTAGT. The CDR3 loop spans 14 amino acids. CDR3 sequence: CASSSGVKGSPLHF. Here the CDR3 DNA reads TGTGCCAGCAGCTCCGGGGTCAAGGGTTCACCCCTCCACTTT.

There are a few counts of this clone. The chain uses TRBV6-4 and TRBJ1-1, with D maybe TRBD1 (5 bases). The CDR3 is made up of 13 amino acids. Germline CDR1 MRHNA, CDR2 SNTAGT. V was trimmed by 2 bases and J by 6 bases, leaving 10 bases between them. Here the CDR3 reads CASSDTPQAEAFF. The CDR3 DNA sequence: TGTGCCAGCAGTGACACCCCACAGGCTGAAGCTTTCTTT.

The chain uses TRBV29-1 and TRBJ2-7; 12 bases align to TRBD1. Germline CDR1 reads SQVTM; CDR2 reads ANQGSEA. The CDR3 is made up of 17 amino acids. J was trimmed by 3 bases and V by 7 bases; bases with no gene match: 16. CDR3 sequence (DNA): TGCAGCGCCACTCGGGACAGGGGGCGCACCGGGCTCTACGAGCAGTACTTC. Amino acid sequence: CSATRDRGRTGLYEQYF.